A single sample gave rise to the 5 T cell receptor beta chains below, sequenced in a study of beta chain features in type 1 diabetes. cDNA synthesis used the whole RNA isolate, giving expressed TCRB sequences. Sequenced by immunoSEQ multiplex PCR; TCRdb stores in-frame clones only, minus some. The sample includes 850,000 to 900,000 clones, 17% of them seen just once. Sequencing was carried out using naive CD4+ T cells from blood. All receptors come from a woman between 18 and 30 years old in good health.

The V gene is TRBV28, the J gene TRBJ2-7; 8 nucleotides agree with TRBD1. Trimming took 7 bases from V and 1 from J; bases not matched to a gene: 9. The germline V gene has CDR1 MDHEN and CDR2 SYDVKM. The CDR3 runs 15 residues. The CDR3 nucleotides are TGTGCCAGCAACCCTAGGGACAGGCTTTCCTACGAGCAGTACTTC. Its protein product is CASNPRDRLSYEQYF.

The rearrangement joins TRBV5-1 to TRBJ2-1, with 7 bases lining up with TRBD2. CDR1 is SGHRS, CDR2 YFSETQ, per germline. With 3 bases clipped from V and 1 base from J, the junction kept 4 bases outside the gene matches. CDR3 length: 15 amino acids. The CDR3 bases are TGCGCCAGCAGCTCCACTAGCGAGTCCTACAATGAGCAGTTCTTC. Protein product: CASSSTSESYNEQFF.

The chain has TRBV2 and TRBJ1-1; unclear D gene. This CDR3 has 15 residues. The V end lost 1 base, the J end lost 6 bases, and 15 bases lay between the germline ends. The V gene's germline CDR1 is SNHLY and CDR2 FYNNEI. The CDR3 coding sequence is TGTGCCAGCAGTGAAGGGCGGGCGCAGGTGGCTGAAGCTTTCTTT. Its protein product is CASSEGRAQVAEAFF. The variable domain in full, completed from reference TRBV2 and TRBJ1-1, reads EPEVTQTPSHQVTQMGQEVILRCVPISNHLYFYWYRQILGQKVEFLVSFYNNEISEKSEIFDDQFSVERPDGSNFTLKIRSTKLEDSAMYFCASSEGRAQVAEAFFGQGTRLTVV.

The chain employs TRBV7-6 and TRBJ1-1; no reliable D call. Germline CDR1 SGHVS, CDR2 FNYEAQ. Trimming left V 1 base short and J 4 bases short, with 7 bases between. The CDR3 is made up of 13 amino acids. CDR3 sequence reads: CASSLESVTEAFF. CDR3 coding DNA: TGTGCCAGCAGCTTAGAATCGGTCACTGAAGCTTTCTTT.

Only a few counts were recorded for this clone. V and J are TRBV4-1 and TRBJ2-1; TRBD2 matches 15 bases. The germline V gene has CDR1 MGHRA and CDR2 YSYEKL. Trimming removed 3 bases from V and 7 bases from J; junction bases left unmatched: 7. This CDR3 contains 17 residues. CDR3: CASSHGLAGGPGNEQFF. CDR3 coding DNA: TGCGCCAGCAGCCATGGACTAGCGGGAGGGCCGGGGAATGAGCAGTTCTTC.